Shown below are 6 T cell receptor beta chains from a single sample sequenced in a study of blood T cell repertoires in COVID-19 (TCRdb year 2020). Receptors were amplified or captured by the immunoSEQ multiplex PCR assay. The immuneACCESS repertoire file appears here via TCRdb, limited to in-frame rearrangements. These files lack a portion of the clones; in checked studies, under half of the deficit traces to unresolved V genes, and the cause of the others is not known. Here the sample has about 180,000 clones; 83% occur a single time. 7.6% of the sample is taken by the ten largest. Sample: peripheral blood. The source of these receptors is a woman between 65 and 79 years old with COVID-19, enrolled during active disease.

The J gene is TRBJ1-6, the V gene TRBV5-6, with 8 bases identical to TRBD1. V gave up 6 bases and J gave up 8 bases; unmatched junction bases: 7. This CDR3 is built from 14 residues. Germline V lookup: CDR1 SGHDT, CDR2 YYEEEE. For the CDR3, the DNA is TGTGCCAGCAAATTAGTACAGGGGGATTCACCCCTCCACTTT. Translated, it gives CASKLVQGDSPLHF.

This clone was counted between two and nine times. The chain couples TRBV19 to TRBJ1-2, with D hard to call. Germline V CDR1 and CDR2: LNHDA, SQIVND (reference sequence). V dropped 4 bases and J dropped 4 bases, with 19 bases sitting between them. The length of the CDR3 is 16 residues. CDR3 DNA sequence: TGTGCCAGTAGTACCCTTGCTGGGCAGATCGTCTATGGCTACACCTTC. Its translation: CASSTLAGQIVYGYTF.

The chain uses TRBV4-2 and TRBJ2-3; no clear D. The length of the CDR3 is 14 residues. Trimming cost V 0 bases and J 1 base, with 5 bases left between them. Germline-derived CDR1 and CDR2 are LGHNA and YNFKEQ. CDR3 sequence reads: CASSQERGTDTQYF. For the CDR3, the DNA is TGTGCCAGCAGCCAAGAACGGGGCACAGATACGCAGTATTTT.

J is TRBJ1-1 and V is TRBV7-3; possible D gene TRBD1, 5 bases. The CDR3 is 15 residues long. V lost 5 bases and J 1 base, leaving 14 bases between the germline ends. CDR1 SGHTA and CDR2 FQGTGA come from the germline V gene. The CDR3 reads CASSPGAARNTEAFF. The CDR3 DNA is TGTGCCAGCAGCCCTGGGGCAGCCCGGAACACTGAAGCTTTCTTT.

The V and J genes are TRBV5-1 and TRBJ2-7; perhaps TRBD2 as D (6 bases). V was pared by 1 base and J by 7 bases, with 18 bases between. Germline values: CDR1 SGHRS, CDR2 YFSETQ. CDR3 length: 15 amino acids. The CDR3 coding sequence is TGCGCCAGCAGCTTGACCGCGGGACCCCGCGAGGAGCAGTACTTC. Its translation: CASSLTAGPREEQYF.

The rearrangement joins TRBV6-5 to TRBJ1-4; D is unresolved. Germline V gene lookup returns CDR1 MNHEY and CDR2 SVGAGI. The CDR3 spans 14 residues. Trimming removed 2 bases at V and 8 bases at J, with 12 bases between. CDR3 nucleotides: TGTGCCAGCAGTTACGGCAGGTCCCCCGAAAAACTGTTTTTT. It is translated as CASSYGRSPEKLFF.